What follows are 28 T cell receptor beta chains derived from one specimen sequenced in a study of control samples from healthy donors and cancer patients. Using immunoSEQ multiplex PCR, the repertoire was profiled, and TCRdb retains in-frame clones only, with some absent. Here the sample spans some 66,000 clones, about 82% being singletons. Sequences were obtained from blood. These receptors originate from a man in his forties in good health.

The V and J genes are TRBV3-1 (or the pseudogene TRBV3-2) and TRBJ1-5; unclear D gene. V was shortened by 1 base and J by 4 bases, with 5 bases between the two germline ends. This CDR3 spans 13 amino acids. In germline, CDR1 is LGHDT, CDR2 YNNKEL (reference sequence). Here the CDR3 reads CASSQGVNQPQHF. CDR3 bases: TGTGCCAGCAGCCAAGGGGTGAATCAGCCCCAGCATTTT.

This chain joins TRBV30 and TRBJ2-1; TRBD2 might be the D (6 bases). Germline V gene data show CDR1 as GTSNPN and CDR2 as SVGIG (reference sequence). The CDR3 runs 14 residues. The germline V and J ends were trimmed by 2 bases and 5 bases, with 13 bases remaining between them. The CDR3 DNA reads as TGTGCCTGGAGTACGCTAGCGATAAACAATGAGCAGTTCTTC. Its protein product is CAWSTLAINNEQFF.

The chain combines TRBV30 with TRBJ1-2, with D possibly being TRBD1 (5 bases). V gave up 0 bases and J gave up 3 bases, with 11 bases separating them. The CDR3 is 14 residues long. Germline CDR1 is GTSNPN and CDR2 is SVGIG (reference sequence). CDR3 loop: CAWSVGLGDYGYTF. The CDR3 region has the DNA TGTGCCTGGAGTGTAGGCCTGGGGGACTATGGCTACACCTTC.

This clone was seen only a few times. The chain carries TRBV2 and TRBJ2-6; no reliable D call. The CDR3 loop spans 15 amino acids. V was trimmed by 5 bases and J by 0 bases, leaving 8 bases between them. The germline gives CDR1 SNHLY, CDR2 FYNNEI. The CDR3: CASSMGYSGANVLTF. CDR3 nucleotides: TGTGCCAGCAGTATGGGGTACTCTGGGGCCAACGTCCTGACTTTC.

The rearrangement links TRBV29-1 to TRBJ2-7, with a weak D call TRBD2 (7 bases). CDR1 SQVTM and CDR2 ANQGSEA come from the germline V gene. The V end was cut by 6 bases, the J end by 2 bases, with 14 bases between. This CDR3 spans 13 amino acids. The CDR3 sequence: CSVGGLGTYEQYF. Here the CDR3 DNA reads TGCAGCGTGGGGGGGCTAGGGACCTACGAGCAGTACTTC.

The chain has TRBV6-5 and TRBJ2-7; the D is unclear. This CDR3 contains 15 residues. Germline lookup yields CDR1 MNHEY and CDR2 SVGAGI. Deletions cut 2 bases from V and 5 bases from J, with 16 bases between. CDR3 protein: CASSYPLDGKNEQYF. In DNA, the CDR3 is TGTGCCAGCAGTTACCCACTTGATGGGAAGAACGAGCAGTACTTC.

The DNA of the CDR3 is TGTGCCAGTAGTACGGACAGAAGTCAGCCCCAGCATTTT. It codes for CASSTDRSQPQHF. V gene TRBV19 combines with J gene TRBJ1-5; tentative D call: TRBD1 (6 bases). The V end lost 4 bases, the J end lost 6 bases, and 10 bases lay between the germline ends. This CDR3 is built from 13 residues. CDR1 is LNHDA, CDR2 SQIVND, per germline (reference sequence).

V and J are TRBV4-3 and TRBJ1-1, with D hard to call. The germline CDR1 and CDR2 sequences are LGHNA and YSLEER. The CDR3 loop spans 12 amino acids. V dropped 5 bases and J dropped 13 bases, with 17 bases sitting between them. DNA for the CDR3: TGCGCCAGCAGCACACCCGGGCCTTTACTTTTCTTT. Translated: CASSTPGPLLFF.

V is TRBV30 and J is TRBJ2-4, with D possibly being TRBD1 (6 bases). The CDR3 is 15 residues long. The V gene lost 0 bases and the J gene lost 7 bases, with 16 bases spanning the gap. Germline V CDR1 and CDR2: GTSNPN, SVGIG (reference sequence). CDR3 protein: CAWSVGVGAWNIQYF. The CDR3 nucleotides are TGTGCCTGGAGTGTAGGGGTGGGGGCCTGGAACATTCAGTACTTC.

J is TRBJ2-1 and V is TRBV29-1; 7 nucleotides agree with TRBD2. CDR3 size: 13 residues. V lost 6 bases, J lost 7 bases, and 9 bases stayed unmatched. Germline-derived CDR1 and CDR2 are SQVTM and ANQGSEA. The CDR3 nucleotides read TGCAGCGTGCACCCGGCGGGGGTGAATGAGCAGTTCTTC. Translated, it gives CSVHPAGVNEQFF.

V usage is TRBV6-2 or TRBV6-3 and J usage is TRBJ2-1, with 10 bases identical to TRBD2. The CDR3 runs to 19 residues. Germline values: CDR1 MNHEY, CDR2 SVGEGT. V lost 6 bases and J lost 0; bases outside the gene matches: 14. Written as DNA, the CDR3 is TGTGCCAGCAGCCCACTCGTGAGCGGGAGGGCCCGCTCCTACAATGAGCAGTTCTTC. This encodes CASSPLVSGRARSYNEQFF.

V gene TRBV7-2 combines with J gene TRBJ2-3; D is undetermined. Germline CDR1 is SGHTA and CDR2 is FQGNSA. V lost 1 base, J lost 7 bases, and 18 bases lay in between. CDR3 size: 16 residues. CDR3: CASSLVRAPPANTQYF. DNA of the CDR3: TGTGCCAGCAGCTTAGTTCGAGCACCCCCCGCGAATACGCAGTATTTT.

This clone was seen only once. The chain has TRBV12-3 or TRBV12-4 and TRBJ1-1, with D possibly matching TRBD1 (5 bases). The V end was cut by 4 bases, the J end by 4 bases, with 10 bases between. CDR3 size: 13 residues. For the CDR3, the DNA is TGTGCCAGCAGTTCGGGGGGGTTCACTGAAGCTTTCTTT. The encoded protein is CASSSGGFTEAFF.

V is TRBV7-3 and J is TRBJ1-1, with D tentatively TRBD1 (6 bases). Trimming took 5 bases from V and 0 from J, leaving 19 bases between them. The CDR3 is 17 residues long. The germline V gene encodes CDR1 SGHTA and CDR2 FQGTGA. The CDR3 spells CASSQLPPGQMNTEAFF. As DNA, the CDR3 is TGTGCCAGCAGCCAACTACCCCCCGGACAGATGAACACTGAAGCTTTCTTT.

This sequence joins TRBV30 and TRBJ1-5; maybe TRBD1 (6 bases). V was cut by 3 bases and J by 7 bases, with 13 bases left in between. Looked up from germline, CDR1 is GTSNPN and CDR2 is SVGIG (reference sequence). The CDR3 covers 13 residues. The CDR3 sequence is CAWRKDRGQPQHF. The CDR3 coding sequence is TGTGCCTGGAGAAAGGACAGAGGGCAGCCCCAGCATTTT.

The CDR3: CASSLGTAYNYGYTF. The CDR3 region has the DNA TGTGCCAGCAGCTTAGGGACAGCCTACAACTATGGCTACACCTTC. This sequence joins TRBV7-2 and TRBJ1-2; TRBD1 is a possible D gene (6 bases). CDR3 length: 15 amino acids. In germline, CDR1 is SGHTA, CDR2 FQGNSA. The V end lost 1 base, the J end lost 2 bases, and 11 bases lay between the germline ends.

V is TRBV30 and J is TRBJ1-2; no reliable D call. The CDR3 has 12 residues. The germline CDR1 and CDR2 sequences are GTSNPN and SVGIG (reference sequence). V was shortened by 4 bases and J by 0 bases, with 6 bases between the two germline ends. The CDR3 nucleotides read TGTGCCTGGACCCCAGCTAACTATGGCTACACCTTC. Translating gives CAWTPANYGYTF. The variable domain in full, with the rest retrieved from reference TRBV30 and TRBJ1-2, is SQTIHQWPATLVQPVGSPLSLECTVEGTSNPNLYWYRQAAGRGLQLLFYSVGIGQISSEVPQNLSASRPQDRQFILSSKKLLLSDSGFYLCAWTPANYGYTFGSGTRLTVV.

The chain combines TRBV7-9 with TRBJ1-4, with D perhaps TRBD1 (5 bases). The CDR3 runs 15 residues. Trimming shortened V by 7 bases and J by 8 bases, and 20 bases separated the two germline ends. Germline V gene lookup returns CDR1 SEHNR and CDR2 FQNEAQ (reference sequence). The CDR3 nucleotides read TGTGCCAGCACCCCCTGGGGACCATTCCAGGAAAAACTGTTTTTT. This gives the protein CASTPWGPFQEKLFF.

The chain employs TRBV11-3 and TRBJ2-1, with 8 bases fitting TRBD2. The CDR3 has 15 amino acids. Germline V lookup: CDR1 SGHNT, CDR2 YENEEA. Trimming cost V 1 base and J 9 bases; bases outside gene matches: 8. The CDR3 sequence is CASSLVSGGPGEQFF. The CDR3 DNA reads TGTGCCAGCAGCTTAGTATCGGGGGGGCCGGGTGAGCAGTTCTTC.

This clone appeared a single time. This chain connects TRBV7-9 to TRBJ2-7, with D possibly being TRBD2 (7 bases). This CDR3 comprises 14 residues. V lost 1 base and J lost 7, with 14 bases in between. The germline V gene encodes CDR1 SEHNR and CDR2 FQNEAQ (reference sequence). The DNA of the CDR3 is TGTGCCAGCAGCTTAGGGGGGGGGCCGGGAGAGCAGTACTTC. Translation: CASSLGGGPGEQYF.

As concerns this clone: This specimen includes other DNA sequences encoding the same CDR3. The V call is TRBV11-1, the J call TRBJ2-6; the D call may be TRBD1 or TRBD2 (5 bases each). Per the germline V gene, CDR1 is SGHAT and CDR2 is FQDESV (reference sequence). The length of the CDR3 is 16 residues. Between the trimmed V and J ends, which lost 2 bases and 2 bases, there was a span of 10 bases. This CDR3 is CASSLRDLAGANVLTF. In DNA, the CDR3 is TGTGCCAGCAGCTTAAGGGACCTGGCTGGGGCCAACGTCCTGACTTTC.

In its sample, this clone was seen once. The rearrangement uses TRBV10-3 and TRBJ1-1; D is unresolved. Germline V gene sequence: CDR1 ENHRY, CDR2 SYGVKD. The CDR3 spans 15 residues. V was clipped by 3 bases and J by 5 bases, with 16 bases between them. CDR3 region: CAISESEGVGTEAFF. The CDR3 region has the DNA TGTGCCATCAGTGAATCGGAGGGAGTAGGGACTGAAGCTTTCTTT.

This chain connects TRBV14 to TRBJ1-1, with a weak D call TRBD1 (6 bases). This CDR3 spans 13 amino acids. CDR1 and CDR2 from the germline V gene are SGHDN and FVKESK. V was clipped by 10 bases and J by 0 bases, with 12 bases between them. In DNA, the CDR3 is TGTGCCACTACAACAGGGATGAACACTGAAGCTTTCTTT. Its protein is CATTTGMNTEAFF.

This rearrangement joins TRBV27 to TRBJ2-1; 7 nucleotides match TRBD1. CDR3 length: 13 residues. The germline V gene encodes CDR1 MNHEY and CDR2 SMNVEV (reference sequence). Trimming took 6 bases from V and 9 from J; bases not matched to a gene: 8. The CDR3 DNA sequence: TGTGCCAGCAGGACGACGACAGGGAGTGAGCAGTTCTTC. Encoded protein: CASRTTTGSEQFF.

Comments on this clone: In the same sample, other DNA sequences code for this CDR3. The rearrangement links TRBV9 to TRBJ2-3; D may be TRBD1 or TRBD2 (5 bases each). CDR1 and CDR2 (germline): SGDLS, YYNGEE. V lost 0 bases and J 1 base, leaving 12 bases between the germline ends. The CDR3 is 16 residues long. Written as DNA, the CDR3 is TGTGCCAGCAGCGTAGGCTCAGGGAGCGGCACAGATACGCAGTATTTT. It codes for CASSVGSGSGTDTQYF.

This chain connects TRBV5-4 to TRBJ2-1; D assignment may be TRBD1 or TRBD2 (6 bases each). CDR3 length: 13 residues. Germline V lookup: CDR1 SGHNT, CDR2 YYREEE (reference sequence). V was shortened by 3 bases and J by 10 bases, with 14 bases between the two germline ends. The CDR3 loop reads CASSSRGLFEQFF. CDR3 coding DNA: TGTGCCAGCAGCTCCAGGGGACTTTTCGAGCAGTTCTTC.

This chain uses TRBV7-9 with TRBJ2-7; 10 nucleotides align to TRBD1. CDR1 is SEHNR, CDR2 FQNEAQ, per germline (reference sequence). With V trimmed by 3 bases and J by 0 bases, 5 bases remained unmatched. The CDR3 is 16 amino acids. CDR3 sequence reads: CASSFERDRGSYEQYF. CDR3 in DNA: TGTGCCAGCAGCTTCGAAAGGGACAGGGGCTCCTACGAGCAGTACTTC.

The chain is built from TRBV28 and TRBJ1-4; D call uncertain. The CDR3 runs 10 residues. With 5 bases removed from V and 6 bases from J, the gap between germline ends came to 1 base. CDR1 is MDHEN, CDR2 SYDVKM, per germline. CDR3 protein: CASSHEKLFF. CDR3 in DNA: TGTGCCAGCAGTCATGAAAAACTGTTTTTT.